The 19 T cell receptor beta chains in this list originate from one sample, sequenced in a study of T cells after yellow fever vaccination. MiXCR, run by TCRdb on the 5' RACE reads, gives a single entry per CDR3 protein. The repertoire includes tens of thousands of distinct CDR3 sequences, 7% to 8.5% of them detected once, and 25% to 35% sits in the top ten. The specimen was CD8+ T cells sorted from PBMCs, collected around 15 days after the first yellow fever vaccination. The receptors were gathered from a man between 18 and 29 years old who received the YFV17D yellow fever vaccine.

Ten or more counts support this clonotype. The chain has TRBV5-5 and TRBJ2-7, with TRBD1 as a possible D gene (5 bases). Looked up from germline, CDR1 is SGHKS and CDR2 is YYEKEE (reference sequence). Trimming removed 6 bases at V and 3 bases at J, with 16 bases between. The CDR3 loop spans 14 amino acids. The CDR3 sequence: CASTRPPQGYEQYF. CDR3 in DNA: TGTGCCAGCACCCGCCCCCCGCAGGGCTACGAGCAGTACTTC. Combining the CDR3 with reference TRBV5-5 and TRBJ2-7 gives the whole variable domain DAGVTQSPTHLIKTRGQQVTLRCSPISGHKSVSWYQQVLGQGPQFIFQYYEKEERGRGNFPDRFSARQFPNYSSELNVNALLLGDSALYLCASTRPPQGYEQYFGPGTRLTVT.

This clonotype was counted ten times or more. The V call is TRBV7-3, the J call TRBJ2-3, with D possibly matching TRBD2 (6 bases). The length of the CDR3 is 16 residues. V lost 2 bases and J 2 bases, leaving 14 bases between the germline ends. CDR1 and CDR2 (germline): SGHTA, FQGTGA. CDR3: CASSLDPRDDTDTQYF. The CDR3, as DNA: TGTGCCAGCAGCTTAGACCCGCGGGACGACACAGATACGCAGTATTTT.

The table lists this clonotype with many counts. The chain couples TRBV29-1 to TRBJ2-5; 8 nucleotides agree with TRBD2. Germline loops: CDR1 SQVTM, CDR2 ANQGSEA. With 1 base clipped from V and 7 bases from J, the junction kept 8 bases outside the gene matches. The CDR3 is made up of 14 amino acids. CDR3: CSVEAGGAAVTQYF. CDR3 nucleotides: TGCAGCGTTGAAGCGGGGGGGGCAGCGGTGACCCAGTACTTC. The entire variable domain, with the rest obtained from reference TRBV29-1 and TRBJ2-5, is as follows: SAVISQKPSRDICQRGTSLTIQCQVDSQVTMMFWYRQQPGQSLTLIATANQGSEATYESGFVIDKFPISRPNLTFSTLTVSNMSPEDSSIYLCSVEAGGAAVTQYFGPGTRLLVL.

A note on this clonotype: Given a much more abundant clone one base away, this may be a read error. The rearrangement links TRBV20-1 to TRBJ1-2; D remains unclear. Germline V gene data show CDR1 as DFQATT and CDR2 as SNEGSKA (reference sequence). V lost 0 bases, J lost 8 bases, and 10 bases lay in between. The CDR3 consists of 12 residues. This CDR3 is CSAREHQGGYTF. The CDR3, as DNA: TGCAGTGCTAGAGAGCACCAAGGGGGCTACACCTTC.

This clonotype was picked up many times. The CDR3 coding sequence is TGTGCCAGCAGCCTTGAGCAGGGGCCGGCCACTGAAGCTTTCTTT. This codes for CASSLEQGPATEAFF. The chain has TRBV5-4 and TRBJ1-1, with D tentatively TRBD1 (6 bases). The CDR3 contains 15 residues. V shed 4 bases and J shed 4 bases, with 17 bases lying between them. Germline values: CDR1 SGHNT, CDR2 YYREEE (reference sequence). Full variable domain (outside the CDR3, taken from reference TRBV5-4 and TRBJ1-1): ETGVTQSPTHLIKTRGQQVTLRCSSQSGHNTVSWYQQALGQGPQFIFQYYREEENGRGNFPPRFSGLQFPNYSSELNVNALELDDSALYLCASSLEQGPATEAFFGQGTRLTVV.

The chain is built from TRBV7-2 and TRBJ2-1; no clear D gene. The CDR3 loop spans 15 amino acids. Between the trimmed V and J ends, which lost 4 bases and 3 bases, there was a span of 13 bases. The germline gives CDR1 SGHTA, CDR2 FQGNSA. The CDR3 DNA follows: TGTGCCAGCAGCTGGACGTCGAGCTTCTACAATGAGCAGTTCTTC. Protein product: CASSWTSSFYNEQFF.

This clonotype was found many times. The rearrangement uses TRBV4-1 and TRBJ2-7; perhaps TRBD1 as D (6 bases). V lost 0 bases and J 6 bases, leaving 15 bases between the germline ends. The CDR3 spans 15 residues. Per the germline V gene, CDR1 is MGHRA and CDR2 is YSYEKL. CDR3 residues: CASSQDQAGVFEQYF. DNA for the CDR3: TGCGCCAGCAGCCAAGATCAGGCAGGGGTTTTCGAGCAGTACTTC.

Ten or more counts support this clonotype. The chain uses TRBV29-1 and TRBJ2-3; possibly TRBD1 for D (6 bases). CDR3 length: 15 amino acids. V lost 4 bases and J lost 0, with 14 bases in between. Per the germline V gene, CDR1 is SQVTM and CDR2 is ANQGSEA. The CDR3 DNA reads as TGCAGCGTTGTACCGGGGACAACTAGCACAGATACGCAGTATTTT. Residues: CSVVPGTTSTDTQYF.

This clonotype was counted many times. The chain couples TRBV4-1 to TRBJ1-4; a possible D gene is TRBD1 (5 bases). Trimming stripped 0 bases from V and 7 bases from J, with 12 bases between. Germline V CDR1 and CDR2: MGHRA, YSYEKL. This CDR3 region has 15 residues. The CDR3 reads CASSQDRETGEKLFF. The CDR3 coding sequence is TGCGCCAGCAGCCAAGACCGGGAAACAGGTGAAAAACTGTTTTTT.

This clonotype was seen repeatedly, ten times or more. The J gene is TRBJ2-2, the V gene TRBV4-3; D remains ambiguous. The CDR3 runs to 15 residues. Per germline, CDR1 LGHNA and CDR2 YSLEER. Trimming took 1 base from V and 3 from J, leaving 9 bases between them. DNA of the CDR3: TGCGCCAGCAGCCAAGTTAGCCCAGACACCGGGGAGCTGTTTTTT. Residues: CASSQVSPDTGELFF.

In its sample, this clonotype was seen many times. The chain carries TRBV25-1 and TRBJ2-2; 7 bases are shared with TRBD2. The CDR3 extends over 15 amino acids. Germline-derived CDR1 and CDR2 are MGHDK and SYGVNS. V gave up 9 bases and J gave up 7 bases; unmatched junction bases: 14. The CDR3 DNA sequence: TGTGCCAGTTCCACCGTCGGGGGGTGGAGCGGGGAGCTGTTTTTT. It translates to CASSTVGGWSGELFF.

This clonotype was observed at least ten times. V and J are TRBV14 and TRBJ2-1, with TRBD2 identical over 13 bases. CDR1 and CDR2 from the germline V gene are SGHDN and FVKESK. The ends lost 4 bases at V and 0 bases at J; junction bases unmatched: 9. The CDR3 is made up of 19 amino acids. In DNA form, the CDR3 reads TGTGCCAGCAGCCCCCCGGGACTAGCGGGGACGAGCTCCTACAATGAGCAGTTCTTC. It codes for CASSPPGLAGTSSYNEQFF.

This clonotype was recorded many times. The chain combines TRBV6-5 with TRBJ2-7; no clear D. The CDR3 contains 14 residues. CDR1 MNHEY and CDR2 SVGAGI come from the germline V gene. V lost 0 bases to trimming and J lost 6 bases, with 12 bases between them. The CDR3 is CASSYSAGSPEQYV. CDR3 DNA: TGTGCCAGCAGTTACTCGGCCGGGTCCCCCGAGCAGTACGTC.

This clonotype has ten or more counts. This chain joins TRBV29-1 and TRBJ1-1; the D gene is possibly TRBD1 (5 bases). The CDR3 spans 11 residues. CDR1 and CDR2 from the germline V gene are SQVTM and ANQGSEA. Trimming pared 6 bases from V and 1 base from J, leaving 6 bases between. CDR3 nucleotides: TGCAGCGTCGACAGGAACACTGAAGCTTTCTTT. The encoded protein is CSVDRNTEAFF. Together with reference TRBV29-1 and TRBJ1-1, the CDR3 gives the full variable domain: SAVISQKPSRDICQRGTSLTIQCQVDSQVTMMFWYRQQPGQSLTLIATANQGSEATYESGFVIDKFPISRPNLTFSTLTVSNMSPEDSSIYLCSVDRNTEAFFGQGTRLTVV.

This clonotype was recorded many times. This chain links TRBV20-1 with TRBJ1-6; TRBD1 agrees at 9 bases. Germline V gene data show CDR1 as DFQATT and CDR2 as SNEGSKA (reference sequence). With V trimmed by 6 bases and J by 8 bases, 11 bases remained unmatched. This CDR3 contains 15 residues. The chain's CDR3 is CSAPARGQGYSPLHF. The CDR3 DNA is TGCAGTGCCCCCGCCAGGGGACAGGGTTATTCACCCCTCCACTTT.

This clonotype was seen at least ten times. J is TRBJ2-7 and V is TRBV4-1; 10 bases align to TRBD1. Looked up from germline, CDR1 is MGHRA and CDR2 is YSYEKL. The CDR3 has 16 amino acids. Germline trimming cut 4 bases from V and 2 bases from J; bases unmatched to any gene: 8. The CDR3 nucleotides read TGCGCCAGCAGCCCGATCGGGACAGGGGCGGCCTACGAGCAGTACTTC. It yields the protein CASSPIGTGAAYEQYF.

This clonotype was counted at least ten times. The rearrangement links TRBV20-1 to TRBJ2-3; D not certain. Germline CDR1 reads DFQATT; CDR2 reads SNEGSKA (reference sequence). The V gene lost 6 bases and the J gene lost 1 base, with 14 bases spanning the gap. The CDR3 totals 14 residues. This chain's CDR3 is CSAVGGRGTDTQYF. The CDR3 DNA sequence: TGCAGTGCAGTGGGCGGACGAGGCACAGATACGCAGTATTTT.

This clonotype has ten or more counts. This chain links TRBV4-1 with TRBJ2-4, with 7 bases fitting TRBD2. This CDR3 spans 18 amino acids. Germline CDR1 and CDR2: MGHRA and YSYEKL. The trim removed 4 bases at V and 6 bases at J, leaving 18 bases unmatched. The CDR3 sequence: CASSPSELTWEGRNIQYF. Written as DNA, the CDR3 is TGCGCCAGCAGCCCAAGCGAGTTAACGTGGGAGGGAAGAAACATTCAGTACTTC.

This clonotype was found many times. The V gene is TRBV5-1, the J gene TRBJ2-3; D gene uncertain. The germline CDR1 and CDR2 sequences are SGHRS and YFSETQ. The CDR3 has 16 amino acids. Trimming left V 1 base short and J 0 bases short, with 12 bases between. CDR3 amino acids: CASSLLGSSSTDTQYF. CDR3 nucleotides: TGCGCCAGCAGCTTGTTAGGATCTTCTAGCACAGATACGCAGTATTTT. Filled out from reference TRBV5-1 and TRBJ2-3, the complete variable domain reads KAGVTQTPRYLIKTRGQQVTLSCSPISGHRSVSWYQQTPGQGLQFLFEYFSETQRNKGNFPGRFSGRQFSNSRSEMNVSTLELGDSALYLCASSLLGSSSTDTQYFGPGTRLTVL.